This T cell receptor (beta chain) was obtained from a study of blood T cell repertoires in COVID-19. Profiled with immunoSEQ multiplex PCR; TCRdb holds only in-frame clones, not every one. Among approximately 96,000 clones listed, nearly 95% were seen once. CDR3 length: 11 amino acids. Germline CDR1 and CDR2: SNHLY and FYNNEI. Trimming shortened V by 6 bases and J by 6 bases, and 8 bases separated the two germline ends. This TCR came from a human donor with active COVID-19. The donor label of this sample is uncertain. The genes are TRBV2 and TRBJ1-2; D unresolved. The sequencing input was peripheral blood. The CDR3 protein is CASRAKNGYTF. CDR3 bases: TGTGCCAGCAGAGCGAAGAATGGCTACACCTTC.